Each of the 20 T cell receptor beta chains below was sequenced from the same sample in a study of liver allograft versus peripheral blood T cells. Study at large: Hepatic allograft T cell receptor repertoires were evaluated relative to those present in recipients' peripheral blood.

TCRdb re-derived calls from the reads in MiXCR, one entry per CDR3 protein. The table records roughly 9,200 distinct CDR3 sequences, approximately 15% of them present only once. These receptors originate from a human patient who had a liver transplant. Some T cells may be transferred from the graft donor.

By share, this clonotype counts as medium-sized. In DNA form, the CDR3 reads TGTGCCAGCAGTCCCCAGGGGGCGGGTGGCTACACCTTC. It specifies CASSPQGAGGYTF. The chain has TRBV12-3 or TRBV12-4 and TRBJ1-2; 8 nucleotides line up with TRBD1. CDR3 length: 13 residues. After removal of 5 bases from V and 7 bases from J, the junction contained 6 bases not matched to a gene.

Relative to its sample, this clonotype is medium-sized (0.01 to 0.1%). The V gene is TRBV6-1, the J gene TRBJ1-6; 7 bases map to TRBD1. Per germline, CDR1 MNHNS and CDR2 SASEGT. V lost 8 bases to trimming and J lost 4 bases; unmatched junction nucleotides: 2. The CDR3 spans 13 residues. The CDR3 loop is CASQGDYNSPLHF. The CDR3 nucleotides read TGTGCCAGCCAGGGGGATTATAATTCACCCCTCCACTTT.

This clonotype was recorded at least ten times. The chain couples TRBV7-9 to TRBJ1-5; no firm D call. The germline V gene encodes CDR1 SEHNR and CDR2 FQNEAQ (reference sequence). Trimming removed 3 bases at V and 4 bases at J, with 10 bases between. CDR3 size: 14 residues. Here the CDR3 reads CASSFTRGNQPQHF. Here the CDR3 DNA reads TGTGCCAGCAGCTTCACGAGAGGAAATCAGCCCCAGCATTTT.

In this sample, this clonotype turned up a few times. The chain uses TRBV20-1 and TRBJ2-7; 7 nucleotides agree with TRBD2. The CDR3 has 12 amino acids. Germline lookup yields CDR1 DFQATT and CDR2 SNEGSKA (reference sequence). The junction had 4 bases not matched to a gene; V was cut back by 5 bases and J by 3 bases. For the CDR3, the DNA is TGCAGTGCTGCGACTAGCATCTACGAGCAGTACTTC. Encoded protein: CSAATSIYEQYF.

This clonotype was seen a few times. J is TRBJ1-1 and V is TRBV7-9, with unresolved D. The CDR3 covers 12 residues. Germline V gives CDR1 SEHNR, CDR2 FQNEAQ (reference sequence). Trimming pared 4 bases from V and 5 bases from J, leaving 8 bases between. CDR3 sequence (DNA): TGTGCCAGCAGCTCGCAAGGGACTGAAGCTTTCTTT. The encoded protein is CASSSQGTEAFF.

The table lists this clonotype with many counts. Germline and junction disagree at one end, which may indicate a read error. As DNA, the CDR3 is TGTGCCAGCACTCCCCTCCGGGACAGGGTCAATCAACCCCAGCATTTT. Protein product: CASTPLRDRVNQPQHF. The chain is built from TRBV6-6 and TRBJ1-5; 9 nucleotides match TRBD1. This CDR3 spans 16 amino acids. Germline V gene lookup returns CDR1 MNHNY and CDR2 SVGAGI (reference sequence).

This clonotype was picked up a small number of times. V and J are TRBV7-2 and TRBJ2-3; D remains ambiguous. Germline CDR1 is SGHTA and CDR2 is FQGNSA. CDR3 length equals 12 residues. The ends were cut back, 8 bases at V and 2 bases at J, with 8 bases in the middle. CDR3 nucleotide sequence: TGTGCCAGCGACGAGAACACAGATACGCAGTATTTT. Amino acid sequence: CASDENTDTQYF.

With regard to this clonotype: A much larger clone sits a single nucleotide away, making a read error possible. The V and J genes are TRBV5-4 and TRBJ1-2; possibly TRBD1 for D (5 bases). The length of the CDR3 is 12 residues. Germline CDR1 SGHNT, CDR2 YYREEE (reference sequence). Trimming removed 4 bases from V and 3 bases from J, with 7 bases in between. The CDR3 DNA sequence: TGTGCCAGCAGCGGGACGGACTATGGCTACACCTTC. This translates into CASSGTDYGYTF.

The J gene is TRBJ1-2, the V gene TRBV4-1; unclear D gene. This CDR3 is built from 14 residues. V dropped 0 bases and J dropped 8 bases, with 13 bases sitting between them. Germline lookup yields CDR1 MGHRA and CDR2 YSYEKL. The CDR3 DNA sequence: TGCGCCAGCAGCCAAGATGTCCCGTTTCTGGGCTACACCTTC. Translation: CASSQDVPFLGYTF.

The DNA of the CDR3 is TGTGCCAGCAGCCATGACAGAAGGAACACTGAAGCTTTCTTT. Its translation: CASSHDRRNTEAFF. The chain combines TRBV14 with TRBJ1-1; a weak D match, TRBD1 (5 bases). The germline V and J ends were trimmed by 3 bases and 1 base, with 9 bases remaining between them. CDR1 is SGHDN and CDR2 is FVKESK in the germline V gene. The CDR3 loop spans 14 amino acids. The variable domain in full, completed from reference TRBV14 and TRBJ1-1, reads EAGVTQFPSHSVIEKGQTVTLRCDPISGHDNLYWYRRVMGKEIKFLLHFVKESKQDESGMPNNRFLAERTGGTYSTLKVQPAELEDSGVYFCASSHDRRNTEAFFGQGTRLTVV.

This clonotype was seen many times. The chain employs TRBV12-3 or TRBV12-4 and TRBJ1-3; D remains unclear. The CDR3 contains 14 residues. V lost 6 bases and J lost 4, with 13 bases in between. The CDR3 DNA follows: TGTGCCAGCAGCGGAGGACTGCAGGGAAACACCATATATTTT. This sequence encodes CASSGGLQGNTIYF.

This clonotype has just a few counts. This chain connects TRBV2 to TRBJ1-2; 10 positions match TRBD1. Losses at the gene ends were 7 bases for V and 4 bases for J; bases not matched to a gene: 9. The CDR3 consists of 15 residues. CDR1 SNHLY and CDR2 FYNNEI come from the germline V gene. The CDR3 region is CASTLDRGHSYGYTF. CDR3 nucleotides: TGTGCCAGCACCCTCGACAGGGGGCATTCCTATGGCTACACCTTC.

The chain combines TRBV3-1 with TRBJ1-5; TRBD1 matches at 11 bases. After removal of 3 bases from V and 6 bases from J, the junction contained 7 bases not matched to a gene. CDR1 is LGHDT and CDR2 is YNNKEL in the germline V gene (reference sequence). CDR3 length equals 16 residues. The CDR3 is CASSQTGQGASQPQHF. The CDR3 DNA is TGTGCCAGCAGCCAGACCGGACAGGGGGCTAGTCAGCCCCAGCATTTT.

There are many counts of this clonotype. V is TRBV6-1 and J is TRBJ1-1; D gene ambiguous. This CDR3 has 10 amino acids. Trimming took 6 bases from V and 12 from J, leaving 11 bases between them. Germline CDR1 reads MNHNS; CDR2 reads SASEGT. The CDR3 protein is CASRDGEPFF. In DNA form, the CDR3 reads TGTGCCAGCAGAGACGGGGAACCTTTCTTT.

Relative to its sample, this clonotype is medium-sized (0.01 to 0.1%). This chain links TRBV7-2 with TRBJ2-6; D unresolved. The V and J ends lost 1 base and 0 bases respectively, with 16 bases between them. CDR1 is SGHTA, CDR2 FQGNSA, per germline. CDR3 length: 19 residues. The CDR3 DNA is TGTGCCAGCAGCTTAGTGGCCGTTGTAGGCCGCTCTGGGGCCAACGTCCTGACTTTC. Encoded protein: CASSLVAVVGRSGANVLTF. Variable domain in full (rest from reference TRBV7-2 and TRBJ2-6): GAGVSQSPSNKVTEKGKDVELRCDPISGHTALYWYRQSLGQGLEFLIYFQGNSAPDKSGLPSDRFSAERTGGSVSTLTIQRTQQEDSAVYLCASSLVAVVGRSGANVLTFGAGSRLTVL.

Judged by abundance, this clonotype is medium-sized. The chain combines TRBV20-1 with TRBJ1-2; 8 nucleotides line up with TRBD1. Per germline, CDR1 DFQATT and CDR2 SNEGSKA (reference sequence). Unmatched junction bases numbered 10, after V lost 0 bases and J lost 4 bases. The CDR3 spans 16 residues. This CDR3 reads CSAREIGQGGSYGYTF. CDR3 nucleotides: TGCAGTGCTAGAGAGATAGGACAGGGAGGGAGCTATGGCTACACCTTC.

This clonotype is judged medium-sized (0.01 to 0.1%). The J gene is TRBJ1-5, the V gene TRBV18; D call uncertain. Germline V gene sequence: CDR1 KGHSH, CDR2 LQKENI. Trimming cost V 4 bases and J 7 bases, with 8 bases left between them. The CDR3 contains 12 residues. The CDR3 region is CASSQPEQPQHF. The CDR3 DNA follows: TGTGCCAGCTCACAACCGGAGCAGCCCCAGCATTTT.

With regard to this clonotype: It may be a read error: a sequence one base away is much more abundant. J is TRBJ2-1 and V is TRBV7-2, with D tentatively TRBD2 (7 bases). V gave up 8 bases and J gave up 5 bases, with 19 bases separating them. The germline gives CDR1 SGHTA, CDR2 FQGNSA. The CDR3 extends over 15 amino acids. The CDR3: CASDDGLGGNNEQFF. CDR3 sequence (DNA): TGTGCCAGCGATGATGGACTAGGGGGAAACAATGAGCAGTTCTTC. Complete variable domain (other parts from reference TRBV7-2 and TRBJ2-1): GAGVSQSPSNKVTEKGKDVELRCDPISGHTALYWYRQSLGQGLEFLIYFQGNSAPDKSGLPSDRFSAERTGGSVSTLTIQRTQQEDSAVYLCASDDGLGGNNEQFFGPGTRLTVL.

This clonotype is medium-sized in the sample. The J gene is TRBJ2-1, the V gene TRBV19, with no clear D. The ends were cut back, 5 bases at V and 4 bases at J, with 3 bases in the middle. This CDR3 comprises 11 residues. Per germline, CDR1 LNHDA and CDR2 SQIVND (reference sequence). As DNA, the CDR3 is TGTGCCAGTAGTGTTTACAATGAGCAGTTCTTC. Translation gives CASSVYNEQFF.

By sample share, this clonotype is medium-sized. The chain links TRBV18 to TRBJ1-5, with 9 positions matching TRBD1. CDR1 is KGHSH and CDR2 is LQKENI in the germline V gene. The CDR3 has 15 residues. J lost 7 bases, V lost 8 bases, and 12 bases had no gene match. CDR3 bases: TGTGCCAGCGCCGTAGGGGGGACAGGGCTGCAGCCCCAGCATTTT. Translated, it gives CASAVGGTGLQPQHF.